The 15 T cell receptor beta chains presented below share a single source sample, sequenced in a study of CD8 T cells in Susac syndrome (dated by TCRdb to about 2019). Library preparation employed the immunoSEQ multiplex PCR assay. RNA was extracted using the RNeasy kit, and roughly 0.5 to 1 ug of the RNA was reverse transcribed with random hexamers. The public sequencing data were trimmed at Q25 with fastp and processed into clonotypes with MiXCR by TCRdb, which kept only in-frame beta chains. Each CDR3 protein gets just one entry, which takes the most common genes and DNA from the rows behind it. Within this sample are 150,000 to 200,000 distinct CDR3 sequences, with about 94% of them counted one time only. The top ten clones comprise roughly 0.13% of the sample. Sequencing used CD4+ T cells from PBMCs. Receptor source: a human donor in good health.

This clonotype appeared a single time. The gene calls are TRBV2 and TRBJ1-1; D is unresolved. The CDR3 runs to 13 residues. V gave up 3 bases and J gave up 4 bases, with 9 bases separating them. Germline CDR1 and CDR2: SNHLY and FYNNEI. CDR3 region: CASSDEGFTEAFF. In DNA form, the CDR3 reads TGTGCCAGCAGTGATGAGGGCTTCACTGAAGCTTTCTTT.

The V call is TRBV6-2 or TRBV6-3, the J call TRBJ1-2; no clear D gene. The length of the CDR3 is 13 residues. Trimming shortened V by 5 bases and J by 8 bases, and 15 bases separated the two germline ends. Germline V gives CDR1 MNHEY, CDR2 SVGEGT. This chain's CDR3 is CASSHGSLGGYTF. DNA for the CDR3: TGTGCCAGCAGTCACGGGTCCTTAGGAGGCTACACCTTC.

Here the CDR3 reads CASSLGKTNGQSYEQYF. The CDR3 DNA reads as TGTGCCAGCAGCTTAGGTAAAACAAATGGACAGAGCTACGAGCAGTACTTC. V gene TRBV7-9 combines with J gene TRBJ2-7, with a possible D match to TRBD1 (6 bases). CDR3 length: 17 residues. CDR1 is SEHNR, CDR2 FQNEAQ, per germline (reference sequence). Trimming cost V 1 base and J 3 bases, with 19 bases left between them.

The rearrangement links TRBV29-1 to TRBJ2-5; 11 positions match TRBD1. Germline V gene data show CDR1 as SQVTM and CDR2 as ANQGSEA. The CDR3 contains 16 residues. V lost 8 bases and J lost 5; bases outside the gene matches: 16. CDR3 bases: TGCAGCATCGACAACCCCGGACAGGGGGCAGTGGAGACCCAGTACTTC. It specifies CSIDNPGQGAVETQYF.

CDR3 sequence: CAVSGAMNTEAFF. CDR3 DNA: TGTGCCGTCTCGGGGGCTATGAACACTGAAGCTTTCTTT. The rearrangement uses TRBV10-3 and TRBJ1-1; D possibly corresponds to TRBD1 (6 bases). Trimming shortened V by 11 bases and J by 0 bases, and 13 bases separated the two germline ends. CDR3 length: 13 amino acids. Germline assignment: CDR1 ENHRY and CDR2 SYGVKD.

The rearrangement uses TRBV24-1 and TRBJ1-5; TRBD1 might be the D (6 bases). The V gene's germline CDR1 is KGHDR and CDR2 SFDVKD. This CDR3 spans 16 amino acids. V lost 3 bases and J lost 4, with 15 bases in between. The chain's CDR3 is CATSDPTGAFNQPQHF. CDR3 nucleotide sequence: TGTGCCACCAGTGATCCGACAGGAGCCTTTAATCAGCCCCAGCATTTT.

This clonotype has a handful of counts. The chain is built from TRBV20-1 and TRBJ2-7; the D gene is possibly TRBD1 (6 bases). CDR1 is DFQATT and CDR2 is SNEGSKA in the germline V gene (reference sequence). V gave up 4 bases and J gave up 0 bases, with 10 bases separating them. This CDR3 spans 13 amino acids. The CDR3 loop reads CSATGTSSYEQYF. The CDR3 DNA follows: TGCAGTGCTACCGGGACATCCTCCTACGAGCAGTACTTC.

In DNA, the CDR3 is TGCGCCAGCAGCCCACAGGGGAGTTCGAACACTGAAGCTTTCTTT. Its translation: CASSPQGSSNTEAFF. The rearrangement links TRBV5-1 to TRBJ1-1; 7 bases line up with TRBD1. The CDR3 runs 15 residues. Trimming removed 4 bases from V and 1 base from J; junction bases left unmatched: 7. Looked up from germline, CDR1 is SGHRS and CDR2 is YFSETQ.

The gene calls are TRBV20-1 and TRBJ2-1; TRBD2 agrees at 13 bases. In germline, CDR1 is DFQATT, CDR2 SNEGSKA (reference sequence). V dropped 6 bases and J dropped 8; count of bases not matched to a gene: 7. This CDR3 has 14 residues. The CDR3 DNA reads TGCAGTGCCTCACTAGCGGGGGGGCCCTATGAGCAGTTCTTC. It specifies CSASLAGGPYEQFF.

V usage is TRBV9 and J usage is TRBJ2-1; 12 nucleotides match TRBD2. The germline CDR1 and CDR2 sequences are SGDLS and YYNGEE. The CDR3 loop spans 15 amino acids. V gave up 6 bases and J gave up 6 bases; unmatched junction bases: 7. The CDR3, as DNA: TGTGCCAGCACGTCGACTAGCGGGGGACCCAATGAGCAGTTCTTC. This codes for CASTSTSGGPNEQFF.

This chain connects TRBV2 to TRBJ2-5; D possibly corresponds to TRBD1 (5 bases). V shed 8 bases and J shed 1 base, with 8 bases lying between them. The CDR3 runs 12 residues. Per the germline V gene, CDR1 is SNHLY and CDR2 is FYNNEI. CDR3 sequence: CASGASQETQYF. CDR3 nucleotides: TGTGCCAGCGGGGCCTCCCAAGAGACCCAGTACTTC. The complete variable domain, with remaining parts taken from reference TRBV2 and TRBJ2-5, reads EPEVTQTPSHQVTQMGQEVILRCVPISNHLYFYWYRQILGQKVEFLVSFYNNEISEKSEIFDDQFSVERPDGSNFTLKIRSTKLEDSAMYFCASGASQETQYFGPGTRLLVL.

This clonotype appeared a few times. The chain couples TRBV5-4 to TRBJ2-5; 13 bases fit TRBD2. V trimming: 3 bases; J trimming: 5 bases; junction bases outside the gene matches: 4. The CDR3 is 15 residues long. Germline V gene sequence: CDR1 SGHNT, CDR2 YYREEE (reference sequence). The CDR3 loop is CASSSRLAGGETQYF. CDR3 coding DNA: TGTGCCAGCAGCTCGAGACTAGCGGGGGGCGAGACCCAGTACTTC.

The V and J genes are TRBV20-1 and TRBJ1-2; 8 bases align to TRBD1. The CDR3 has 15 amino acids. Germline trimming cut 3 bases from V and 4 bases from J; bases unmatched to any gene: 10. Per germline, CDR1 DFQATT and CDR2 SNEGSKA (reference sequence). This chain's CDR3 is CSASLTGDPSYGYTF. CDR3 DNA sequence: TGCAGTGCTAGTCTGACAGGGGACCCCTCCTATGGCTACACCTTC.

J is TRBJ1-5 and V is TRBV12-3 or TRBV12-4; D may be TRBD1 (6 bases). Trimming stripped 7 bases from V and 1 base from J, with 11 bases between. The CDR3 is made up of 14 amino acids. The CDR3 DNA sequence: TGTGCCAGCAAGCGGACAGTCAGCAATCAGCCCCAGCATTTT. Translating gives CASKRTVSNQPQHF.

V and J are TRBV6-6 and TRBJ1-2, with D perhaps matching TRBD1 (6 bases). This CDR3 has 13 amino acids. V lost 7 bases and J 7 bases, leaving 16 bases between the germline ends. The germline V gene has CDR1 MNHNY and CDR2 SVGAGI (reference sequence). CDR3 in DNA: TGTGCCAGCACCAGGACAGATGGGACTGGCTACACCTTC. This gives the protein CASTRTDGTGYTF.